What follows describes a single TCR beta chain. This sample was included in a study of blood T cell repertoires in COVID-19. Participant ages covered about 18 to 95 years across about two dozen US areas. Allocation to cohorts depended on clinical history reported by the participants. Either two negative PCRs, clearance, or symptom resolution qualified Cohort 3 donors as recovered. V shed 3 bases, J shed 2 bases, and the junction held 6 bases outside the gene matches. CDR3 length: 15 amino acids. Germline CDR1 and CDR2: MGHRA and YSYEKL. Per the original methods: Estimated nucleated cell counts came from reference gene primer amplification. Produced via immunoSEQ multiplex PCR; TCRdb's table is partial and in-frame only. The V and J calls and the clone size are those of that table, but D and trimming were determined from the DNA. The repertoire has 150,000 to 200,000 clones, 75% to 85% of them found once; the top ten carry roughly 3.4%.

The chain recombines TRBV4-1 with TRBJ2-5, with TRBD1 identical over 7 bases. This TCR came from a woman aged 55-69 years who had recovered from COVID-19. Sequenced: PBMCs or T cells enriched from blood (not recorded which). The CDR3: CASSHPYRGQETQYF. CDR3 coding DNA: TGCGCCAGCAGCCATCCTTACAGGGGACAAGAGACCCAGTACTTC.